Presented here are 27 T cell receptor beta chains from one specimen sequenced in a study of graft-versus-host responses after intestinal transplantation. No cognate antigen is known for these TCRs. Produced via immunoSEQ multiplex PCR; TCRdb's table is partial and in-frame only. The sample holds roughly 110,000 clones; approximately 86% are singletons and the top ten take about 0.73%. The specimen was unstimulated CD4+ T cells sorted from spleen or lymph node cells, collected before transplant. These receptors all stem from a human donor who was the organ donor for an intestinal transplant.

This chain links TRBV11-2 with TRBJ1-1; TRBD1 matches 11 bases. Germline lookup yields CDR1 SGHAT and CDR2 FQNNGV. There are 15 residues in the CDR3. Trimming removed 5 bases from V and 3 bases from J; junction bases left unmatched: 5. In nucleotides, the CDR3 is TGTGCCAGCAGCATGGGACAGGGGGGATACACTGAAGCTTTCTTT. Translated, it gives CASSMGQGGYTEAFF.

V gene TRBV7-2 combines with J gene TRBJ2-5; the match to TRBD2 covers 16 bases. The CDR3 contains 14 residues. J was trimmed by 9 bases and V by 5 bases; bases with no gene match: 3. CDR1 SGHTA and CDR2 FQGNSA come from the germline V gene. DNA of the CDR3: TGTGCCAGCAGCCCCGGGACTAGCGGGGGGGCCCAGTACTTC. It encodes CASSPGTSGGAQYF.

This clone was seen more than once but under ten times. The chain is built from TRBV5-1 and TRBJ1-3; no reliable D call. The CDR3 loop spans 15 amino acids. Trimming stripped 0 bases from V and 2 bases from J, with 9 bases between. Germline CDR1 is SGHRS and CDR2 is YFSETQ. CDR3 coding DNA: TGCGCCAGCAGCTTGGCCTGGACCACTGGAAACACCATATATTTT. The encoded protein is CASSLAWTTGNTIYF.

The rearrangement links TRBV5-5 to TRBJ1-1; unclear D gene. CDR3 length: 11 residues. CDR1 and CDR2 from the germline V gene are SGHKS and YYEKEE (reference sequence). The V gene lost 1 base and the J gene lost 2 bases, with 0 bases spanning the gap. For the CDR3, the DNA is TGTGCCAGCAGCTTGAACACTGAAGCTTTCTTT. It encodes CASSLNTEAFF. Combining the CDR3 with reference TRBV5-5 and TRBJ1-1 gives the whole variable domain DAGVTQSPTHLIKTRGQQVTLRCSPISGHKSVSWYQQVLGQGPQFIFQYYEKEERGRGNFPDRFSARQFPNYSSELNVNALLLGDSALYLCASSLNTEAFFGQGTRLTVV.

The chain is built from TRBV5-1 and TRBJ2-3; 8 nucleotides align to TRBD2. The CDR3 has 16 amino acids. Germline values: CDR1 SGHRS, CDR2 YFSETQ. Trimming removed 0 bases from V and 5 bases from J; junction bases left unmatched: 8. Here the CDR3 DNA reads TGCGCCAGCAGCTTGGCCCCGGGGGGGGCCGAAGATACGCAGTATTTT. Its translation: CASSLAPGGAEDTQYF.

The V gene is TRBV28, the J gene TRBJ1-1; tentatively, D is TRBD1 (6 bases). Germline V CDR1 and CDR2: MDHEN, SYDVKM. Trimming shortened V by 6 bases and J by 10 bases, and 15 bases separated the two germline ends. The CDR3 spans 12 residues. CDR3 protein: CASSGPGGGAFF. In DNA form, the CDR3 reads TGTGCCAGCAGCGGGCCCGGAGGGGGAGCTTTCTTT.

This clone was seen only once. J is TRBJ2-3 and V is TRBV7-5; the table's D call, TRBD2, was not checked against the DNA. TRBV7-5 is noted as a pseudogene. CDR3 size: 16 residues. The CDR3 spells CVRSQHGPEEADTQYF. CDR3 bases: TGTGTCAGAAGCCAACATGGGCCAGAGGAGGCAGATACGCAGTATTTT.

In this sample, this clone turned up a few times. The chain has TRBV6-6 and TRBJ2-5; no clear D. CDR3 length: 11 residues. V dropped 2 bases and J dropped 5 bases, with 3 bases sitting between them. CDR1 MNHNY and CDR2 SVGAGI come from the germline V gene (reference sequence). The CDR3 DNA reads TGTGCCAGCAGTTACAGGGAGACCCAGTACTTC. It is translated as CASSYRETQYF.

The chain links TRBV6-1 to TRBJ2-3, with 7 bases identical to TRBD2. The length of the CDR3 is 15 residues. The V segment lost 8 bases and the J segment 1 base; nucleotides outside the gene matches: 9. Germline lookup yields CDR1 MNHNS and CDR2 SASEGT. Here the CDR3 DNA reads TGTGCCAGCGCCGACGGGACTATACGCACAGATACGCAGTATTTT. Translating gives CASADGTIRTDTQYF.

V gene TRBV10-1 combines with J gene TRBJ2-3, with TRBD2 as a possible D gene (6 bases). Germline CDR1 WNHNN, CDR2 SYGVQD (reference sequence). Trimming removed 3 bases from V and 7 bases from J, with 8 bases in between. The CDR3 has 12 amino acids. CDR3: CASSDRDYTQYF. The CDR3, as DNA: TGCGCCAGCAGTGACCGGGACTATACGCAGTATTTT.

The V and J genes are TRBV5-1 and TRBJ1-4, with no clear D. The CDR3 totals 14 residues. Trimming left V 0 bases short and J 6 bases short, with 9 bases between. Germline V CDR1 and CDR2: SGHRS, YFSETQ. CDR3 nucleotides: TGCGCCAGCAGCTTGGATATGGGGTATGAAAAACTGTTTTTT. Its translation: CASSLDMGYEKLFF.

This sequence joins TRBV6-5 and TRBJ2-7; TRBD1 aligns across 7 bases. The germline CDR1 and CDR2 sequences are MNHEY and SVGAGI. CDR3 length: 15 amino acids. The V segment lost 5 bases and the J segment 3 bases; nucleotides outside the gene matches: 10. The CDR3 DNA sequence: TGTGCCAGCAGTCGACAGGGAAGGCACAGCTACGAGCAGTACTTC. This encodes CASSRQGRHSYEQYF.

This chain joins TRBV29-1 and TRBJ1-1, with TRBD1 as a possible D gene (6 bases). Germline V lookup: CDR1 SQVTM, CDR2 ANQGSEA. This CDR3 is 15 amino acids long. Trimming left V 7 bases short and J 3 bases short, with 21 bases between. CDR3 sequence (DNA): TGCAGCGCCGGGGGGCAGGGTGGGATTGACACTGAAGCTTTCTTT. It encodes CSAGGQGGIDTEAFF.

This chain uses TRBV5-6 with TRBJ1-3, with D possibly matching TRBD1 (6 bases). Per the germline V gene, CDR1 is SGHDT and CDR2 is YYEEEE. Trimming stripped 4 bases from V and 5 bases from J, with 22 bases between. The CDR3 is made up of 17 amino acids. Here the CDR3 reads CASSAMPGTNPRNTIYF. Here the CDR3 DNA reads TGTGCCAGCAGCGCGATGCCCGGGACAAATCCTCGAAACACCATATATTTT.

V and J are TRBV10-3 and TRBJ2-1; 12 positions agree with TRBD2. The CDR3 has 16 residues. After removal of 5 bases from V and 9 bases from J, the junction contained 11 bases not matched to a gene. Germline V gives CDR1 ENHRY, CDR2 SYGVKD. The DNA for the CDR3 is TGTGCCATCAGTTCCCGACTAGCGGGAGAACGCAGTGAGCAGTTCTTC. Its protein product is CAISSRLAGERSEQFF.

The chain uses TRBV5-1 and TRBJ2-1; 9 positions agree with TRBD2. The CDR3 loop spans 16 amino acids. Trimming took 0 bases from V and 5 from J; bases not matched to a gene: 6. In germline, CDR1 is SGHRS, CDR2 YFSETQ. CDR3 residues: CASSLDGGGAHNEQFF. In DNA form, the CDR3 reads TGCGCCAGCAGCTTGGATGGCGGGGGGGCGCACAATGAGCAGTTCTTC.

The chain uses TRBV18 and TRBJ1-1, with no clear D. Germline CDR1 reads KGHSH; CDR2 reads LQKENI. This CDR3 is built from 15 residues. V was shortened by 1 base and J by 0 bases, with 9 bases between the two germline ends. DNA for the CDR3: TGTGCCAGCTCACCACTTGAGACGTTGAACACTGAAGCTTTCTTT. It yields the protein CASSPLETLNTEAFF.

This chain links TRBV6-5 with TRBJ2-7, with TRBD2 matching 7 bases. The CDR3 loop spans 15 amino acids. V shed 2 bases and J 2 bases; nucleotides not matched to a gene: 6. CDR1 and CDR2 (germline): MNHEY, SVGAGI. The CDR3 DNA reads as TGTGCCAGCAGTTACGCGGCCGGGACTACCTACGAGCAGTACTTC. This encodes CASSYAAGTTYEQYF.

The V call is TRBV4-1, the J call TRBJ1-2; D unclear. Germline V gives CDR1 MGHRA, CDR2 YSYEKL. The V end was cut by 1 base, the J end by 0 bases, with 9 bases between. The CDR3 runs to 15 residues. Here the CDR3 reads CASSQGAVSNYGYTF. CDR3 sequence (DNA): TGCGCCAGCAGCCAAGGGGCCGTATCTAACTATGGCTACACCTTC.

The rearrangement joins TRBV9 to TRBJ2-7; TRBD2 agrees at 12 bases. The CDR3 is made up of 15 amino acids. The germline V gene encodes CDR1 SGDLS and CDR2 YYNGEE. Losses at the gene ends were 3 bases for V and 2 bases for J; bases not matched to a gene: 3. In DNA form, the CDR3 reads TGTGCCAGCAGCGGCGGACTAGCGGGGCCCTACGAGCAGTACTTC. Translation gives CASSGGLAGPYEQYF.

The count of this clone is one. Within the sample, other DNA sequences also encode this same CDR3. The rearrangement links TRBV18 to TRBJ2-5; 10 nucleotides match TRBD2. After removal of 6 bases from V and 4 bases from J, the junction contained 8 bases not matched to a gene. The CDR3 has 15 residues. Germline loops: CDR1 KGHSH, CDR2 LQKENI. In DNA, the CDR3 is TGTGCCAGCTCGCCTAGACTAGCGGGTGGAGAGACCCAGTACTTC. Protein: CASSPRLAGGETQYF.

This chain connects TRBV7-9 to TRBJ2-1; 9 bases fit TRBD2. V lost 5 bases, J lost 9 bases, and 8 bases stayed unmatched. Looked up from germline, CDR1 is SEHNR and CDR2 is FQNEAQ (reference sequence). The CDR3 totals 14 residues. The CDR3 DNA sequence: TGTGCCAGCAGCCCCATTAGCGGGGGTGTTGAGCAGTTCTTC. Encoded protein: CASSPISGGVEQFF.

The chain combines TRBV5-1 with TRBJ1-1; unclear D gene. Between the trimmed V and J ends, which lost 6 bases and 1 base, there was a span of 10 bases. Germline V gene lookup returns CDR1 SGHRS and CDR2 YFSETQ. CDR3 length equals 13 residues. The CDR3 DNA follows: TGCGCCAGCAAACCGCCGGGGAACACTGAAGCTTTCTTT. Translated, it gives CASKPPGNTEAFF.

A word on this clone: Different DNA sequences within this sample yield the same CDR3. This sequence joins TRBV5-1 and TRBJ2-5; D is uncertain. Trimming shortened V by 2 bases and J by 5 bases, and 4 bases separated the two germline ends. Germline CDR1 is SGHRS and CDR2 is YFSETQ. This CDR3 spans 11 amino acids. The CDR3 spells CASSFSETQYF. In DNA form, the CDR3 reads TGCGCCAGCAGCTTCTCGGAGACCCAGTACTTC.

V gene TRBV27 combines with J gene TRBJ2-5; D is unclear. V was cut by 5 bases and J by 4 bases, with 11 bases left in between. Germline V gene data show CDR1 as MNHEY and CDR2 as SMNVEV (reference sequence). This CDR3 comprises 13 residues. The CDR3 DNA follows: TGTGCCAGCAGTGCTTTTTTCCGAGAGACCCAGTACTTC. Its translation: CASSAFFRETQYF.

Notes on this clone: Other DNA variants within this sample encode the same CDR3. The genes are TRBV6-5 and TRBJ1-6; D is uncertain. V lost 0 bases to trimming and J lost 0 bases, with 6 bases between them. From germline, CDR1 is MNHEY and CDR2 SVGAGI. The CDR3 spans 16 residues. CDR3 in amino acids: CASSYSGSSYNSPLHF. CDR3 nucleotides: TGTGCCAGCAGTTACTCAGGGAGCTCCTATAATTCACCCCTCCACTTT.

This chain uses TRBV7-2 with TRBJ2-1; D is tentatively TRBD1 or TRBD2 (6 bases each). CDR3 length: 13 residues. Germline CDR1 reads SGHTA; CDR2 reads FQGNSA. V shed 3 bases and J shed 8 bases, with 11 bases lying between them. CDR3 nucleotide sequence: TGTGCCAGCAGCTTCGGGGGCCGCTATGAGCAGTTCTTC. Translated, it gives CASSFGGRYEQFF.